The clone carrying this TCR beta chain has at least ten counts. Its cognate antigen is unknown. This specimen belongs to a study of identical twins. Trimming removed 6 bases from V and 0 bases from J, with 9 bases in between. The CDR3 sequence is 12 residues long. The germline gives CDR1 DFQATT, CDR2 SNEGSKA (reference sequence). TCRdb recomputed calls from the 5' RACE reads with MiXCR, one row per CDR3 protein. This table holds approximately 690,000 distinct CDR3 sequences, approximately 6% found once. Overall study findings and caveats: Alpha sequences that were out-of-frame and twin-shared showed an excess of low generation probability.

The receptor was isolated from a man younger than 30 in good health. The chain recombines TRBV20-1 with TRBJ2-7; D is undetermined. Sequences were obtained from naive T cells sorted from blood. This CDR3 reads CSAFTSSYEQYF. The CDR3 DNA is TGCAGTGCGTTCACCAGCTCCTACGAGCAGTACTTC.